This T cell receptor beta chain was identified during a study of vaccination effects on CD4 cells after COVID-19. In the study overall: Of the BNT162b2 and mRNA-1273 vaccines, participants received two doses of one or the other.

With the ViraFEST assay, the study expanded antigen-specific CD4+ T cells using viral peptide pools, then sequenced them. Researchers isolated CD4+ T cells once roughly nine days of culture had elapsed. In the vaccine recipients, nucleocapsid antibodies were negative and there was no prior SARS-CoV-2 infection. Cultivation was performed at two million PBMC per well with roughly 10 IU/ml IL-2 and around 10 ug/ml peptides added. Researchers swapped half the medium for IL-2 medium on both days 3 and 7. Only in-frame clones appear in the TCRdb table, and some are missing; sequencing was by immunoSEQ multiplex PCR. This table has roughly 23,000 clones, 65% to 80% appearing once. Trimming shortened V by 5 bases and J by 8 bases, and 10 bases separated the two germline ends. Germline V lookup: CDR1 MNHEY, CDR2 SVGAGI. The CDR3 sequence is 13 residues long. As to this clone: As yet, its antigen is unknown.

This material consisted of CD4+ T cells from PBMCs cultured with HCoV-NL63 spike peptides, taken before COVID-19 vaccination. The receptor comes from a human donor who received a COVID-19 vaccine. The chain joins TRBV6-5 to TRBJ1-6; D is undetermined. The CDR3 here is CASSRTMDSPLHF. For the CDR3, the DNA is TGTGCCAGCAGTCGGACGATGGATTCACCCCTCCACTTT.